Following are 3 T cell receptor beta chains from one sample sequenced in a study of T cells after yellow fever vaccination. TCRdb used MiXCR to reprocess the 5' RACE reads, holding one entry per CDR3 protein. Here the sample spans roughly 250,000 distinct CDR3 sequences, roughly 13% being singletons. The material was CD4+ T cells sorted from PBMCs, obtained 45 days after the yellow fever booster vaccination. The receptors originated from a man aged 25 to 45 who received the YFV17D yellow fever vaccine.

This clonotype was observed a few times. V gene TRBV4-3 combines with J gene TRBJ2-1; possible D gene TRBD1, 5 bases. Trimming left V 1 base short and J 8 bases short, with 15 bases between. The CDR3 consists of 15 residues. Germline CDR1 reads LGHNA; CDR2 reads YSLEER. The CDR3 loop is CASSQGAQGRDEQFF. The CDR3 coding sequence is TGCGCCAGCAGCCAAGGCGCGCAGGGTCGGGATGAGCAGTTCTTC.

The CDR3 bases are TGTGCCAGCAGTCCAACAGGGGGCCGGAGCGGGGAGCTGTTTTTT. Amino acid sequence: CASSPTGGRSGELFF. The V and J genes are TRBV28 and TRBJ2-2; TRBD1 aligns across 9 bases. The CDR3 consists of 15 residues. The junction had 8 bases not matched to a gene; V was cut back by 5 bases and J by 7 bases. Germline V gene sequence: CDR1 MDHEN, CDR2 SYDVKM.

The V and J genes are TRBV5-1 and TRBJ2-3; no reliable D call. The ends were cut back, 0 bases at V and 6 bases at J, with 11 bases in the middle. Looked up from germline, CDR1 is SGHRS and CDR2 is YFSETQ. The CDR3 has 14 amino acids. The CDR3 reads CASSLGDVVDTQYF. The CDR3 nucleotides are TGCGCCAGCAGCTTGGGAGATGTGGTGGATACGCAGTATTTT. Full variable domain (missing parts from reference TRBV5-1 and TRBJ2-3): KAGVTQTPRYLIKTRGQQVTLSCSPISGHRSVSWYQQTPGQGLQFLFEYFSETQRNKGNFPGRFSGRQFSNSRSEMNVSTLELGDSALYLCASSLGDVVDTQYFGPGTRLTVL.